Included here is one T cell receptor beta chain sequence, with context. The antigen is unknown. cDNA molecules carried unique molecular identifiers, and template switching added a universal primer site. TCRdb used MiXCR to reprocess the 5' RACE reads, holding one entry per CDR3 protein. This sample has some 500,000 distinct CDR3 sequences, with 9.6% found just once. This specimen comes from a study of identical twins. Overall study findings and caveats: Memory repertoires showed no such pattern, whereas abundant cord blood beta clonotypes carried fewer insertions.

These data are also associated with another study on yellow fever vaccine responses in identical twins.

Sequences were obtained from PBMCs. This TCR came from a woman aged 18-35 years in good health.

This CDR3 is CASSERKTGALYNTEAFF. CDR3 in DNA: TGTGCCAGCAGCGAACGAAAGACAGGGGCACTTTATAACACTGAAGCTTTCTTT. The chain recombines TRBV28 with TRBJ1-1; 8 bases are shared with TRBD1. Losses at the gene ends were 6 bases for V and 2 bases for J; bases not matched to a gene: 17. The CDR3 consists of 18 residues. Germline assignment: CDR1 MDHEN and CDR2 SYDVKM.